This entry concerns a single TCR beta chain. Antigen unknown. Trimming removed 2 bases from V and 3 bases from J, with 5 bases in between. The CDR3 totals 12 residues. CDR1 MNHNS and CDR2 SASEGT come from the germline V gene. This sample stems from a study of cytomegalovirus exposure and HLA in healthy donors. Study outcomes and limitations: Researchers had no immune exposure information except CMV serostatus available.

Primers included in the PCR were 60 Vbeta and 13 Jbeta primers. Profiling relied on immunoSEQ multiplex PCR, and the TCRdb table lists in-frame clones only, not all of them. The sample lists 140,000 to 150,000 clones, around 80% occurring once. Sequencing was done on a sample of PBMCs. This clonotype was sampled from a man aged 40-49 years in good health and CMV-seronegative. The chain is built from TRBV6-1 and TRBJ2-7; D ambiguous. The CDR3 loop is CASSENGYEQYF. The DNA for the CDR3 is TGTGCCAGCAGTGAAAACGGCTACGAGCAGTACTTC.